This record covers a single T cell receptor beta chain. Its antigen is not known. The data originate from a study of a mutant IDH1 vaccine in newly diagnosed glioma. At the level of the study: Previous treatment comprised radiotherapy, temozolomide, or both, mostly both.

As to time point: baseline, week 1 (first vaccination visit). Treatment indicated: pre-vaccination baseline after standard-of-care therapy. New astrocytomas of WHO grade 3 or 4 that were IDH1-mutant and ATRX-lost were found in the donors. Notes on the study in general: Altogether, about 95% of patients exhibited vaccine-induced immune responses. Shifts in the top peripheral T cell clonotypes seemed unrelated to pseudoprogression.

Produced via immunoSEQ multiplex PCR; TCRdb's table is partial and in-frame only. The table records around 99,000 clones, just under 80% of them present only once. V was trimmed by 1 base and J by 0 bases, leaving 16 bases between them. Looked up from germline, CDR1 is SGHVS and CDR2 is FNYEAQ. There are 18 residues in the CDR3. This TCR was sampled from a man in his forties with glioma. V is TRBV7-6 and J is TRBJ1-3, with a possible D match to TRBD1 (6 bases). The sequenced sample was PBMCs, obtained from a glioma patient treated with radiotherapy, temozolomide or both. CDR3 DNA: TGTGCCAGCAGCTTAGTGGGCAGGGGCGCCTACTCTGGAAACACCATATATTTT. Its protein product is CASSLVGRGAYSGNTIYF.